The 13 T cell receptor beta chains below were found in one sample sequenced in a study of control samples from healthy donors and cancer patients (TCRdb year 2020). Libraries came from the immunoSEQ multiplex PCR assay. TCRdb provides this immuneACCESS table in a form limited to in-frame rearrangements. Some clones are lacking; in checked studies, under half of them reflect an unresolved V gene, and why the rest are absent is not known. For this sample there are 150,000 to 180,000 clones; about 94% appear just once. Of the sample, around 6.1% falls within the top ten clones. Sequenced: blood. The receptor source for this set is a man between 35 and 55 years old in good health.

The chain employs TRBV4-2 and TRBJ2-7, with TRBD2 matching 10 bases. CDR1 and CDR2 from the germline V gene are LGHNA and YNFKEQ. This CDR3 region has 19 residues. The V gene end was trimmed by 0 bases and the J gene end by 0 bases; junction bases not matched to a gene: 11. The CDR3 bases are TGTGCCAGCAGCCAAGATCAGGTGGAGCGGGGGGGCCCCTCCTACGAGCAGTACTTC. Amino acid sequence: CASSQDQVERGGPSYEQYF.

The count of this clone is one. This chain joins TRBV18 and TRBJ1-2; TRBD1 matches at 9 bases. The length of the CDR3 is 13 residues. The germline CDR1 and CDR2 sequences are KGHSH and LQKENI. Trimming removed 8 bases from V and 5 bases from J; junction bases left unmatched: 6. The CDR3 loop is CASRQGEQYGYTF. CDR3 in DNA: TGTGCCAGCAGACAGGGGGAGCAATATGGCTACACCTTC.

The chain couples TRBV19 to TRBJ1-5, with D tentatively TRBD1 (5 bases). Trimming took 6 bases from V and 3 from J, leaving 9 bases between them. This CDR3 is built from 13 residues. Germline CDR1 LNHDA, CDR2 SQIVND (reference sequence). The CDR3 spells CASSDSYNQPQHF. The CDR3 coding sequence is TGTGCCAGTAGCGACAGCTACAATCAGCCCCAGCATTTT.

CDR3 nucleotides: TGTGCCAGCACCACATATAAAAAACAGGGGAAAGACAATGAGCAGTTCTTC. Protein sequence: CASTTYKKQGKDNEQFF. V is TRBV7-9 and J is TRBJ2-1; 7 bases align to TRBD1. The trim removed 7 bases at V and 5 bases at J, leaving 17 bases unmatched. The CDR3 runs 17 residues. Germline CDR1 and CDR2: SEHNR and FQNEAQ (reference sequence).

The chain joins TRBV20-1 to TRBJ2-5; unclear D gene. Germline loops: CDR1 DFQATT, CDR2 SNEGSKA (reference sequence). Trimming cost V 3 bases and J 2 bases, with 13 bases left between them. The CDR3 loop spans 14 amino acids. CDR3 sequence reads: CSASRPRGQETQYF. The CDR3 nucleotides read TGCAGTGCTAGTCGGCCGCGCGGTCAAGAGACCCAGTACTTC.

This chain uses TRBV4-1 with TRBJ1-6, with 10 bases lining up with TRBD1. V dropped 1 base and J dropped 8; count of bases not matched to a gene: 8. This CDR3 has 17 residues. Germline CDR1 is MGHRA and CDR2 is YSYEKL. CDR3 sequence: CASSQVGRGQGHSPLHF. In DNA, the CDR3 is TGCGCCAGCAGCCAAGTGGGTCGGGGACAGGGGCATTCACCCCTCCACTTT.

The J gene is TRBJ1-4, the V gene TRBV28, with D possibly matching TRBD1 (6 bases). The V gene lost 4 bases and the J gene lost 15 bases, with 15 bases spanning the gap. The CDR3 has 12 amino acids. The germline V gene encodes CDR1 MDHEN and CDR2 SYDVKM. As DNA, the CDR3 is TGTGCCAGCAGTTCCTCGACAGGAGGGGTGTTTTTT. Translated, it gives CASSSSTGGVFF. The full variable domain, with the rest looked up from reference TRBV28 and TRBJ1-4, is DVKVTQSSRYLVKRTGEKVFLECVQDMDHENMFWYRQDPGLGLRLIYFSYDVKMKEKGDIPEGYSVSREKKERFSLILESASTNQTSMYLCASSSSTGGVFFGSGTQLSVL.

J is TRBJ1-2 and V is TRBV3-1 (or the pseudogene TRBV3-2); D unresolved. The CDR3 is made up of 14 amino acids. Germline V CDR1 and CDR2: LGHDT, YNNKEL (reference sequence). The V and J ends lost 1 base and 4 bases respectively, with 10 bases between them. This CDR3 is CASSQVSSPYGYTF. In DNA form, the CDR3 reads TGTGCCAGCAGCCAAGTCTCTTCTCCCTATGGCTACACCTTC.

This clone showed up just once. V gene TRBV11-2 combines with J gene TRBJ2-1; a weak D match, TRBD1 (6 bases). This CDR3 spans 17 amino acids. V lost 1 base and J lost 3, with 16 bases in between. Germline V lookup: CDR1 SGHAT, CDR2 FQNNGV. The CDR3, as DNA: TGTGCCAGCAGCTTAGGGGGGCAGGGATCCTACTACAATGAGCAGTTCTTC. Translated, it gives CASSLGGQGSYYNEQFF.

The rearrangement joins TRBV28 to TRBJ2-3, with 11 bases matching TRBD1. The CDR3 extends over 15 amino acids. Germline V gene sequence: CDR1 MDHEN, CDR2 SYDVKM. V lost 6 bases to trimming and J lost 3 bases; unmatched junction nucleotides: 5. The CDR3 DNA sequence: TGTGCCAGCAGCCCTAGGGACAGGGGGACAGATACGCAGTATTTT. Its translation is CASSPRDRGTDTQYF. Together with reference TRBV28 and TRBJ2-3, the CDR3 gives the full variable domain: DVKVTQSSRYLVKRTGEKVFLECVQDMDHENMFWYRQDPGLGLRLIYFSYDVKMKEKGDIPEGYSVSREKKERFSLILESASTNQTSMYLCASSPRDRGTDTQYFGPGTRLTVL.

The DNA for the CDR3 is TGTGCCAGCAGCTTAGGCGGCCTTAATGAAAAACTGTTTTTT. This sequence encodes CASSLGGLNEKLFF. The chain links TRBV7-2 to TRBJ1-4; D is ambiguous. Trimming took 1 base from V and 4 from J, leaving 7 bases between them. The CDR3 contains 14 residues. In germline, CDR1 is SGHTA, CDR2 FQGNSA.

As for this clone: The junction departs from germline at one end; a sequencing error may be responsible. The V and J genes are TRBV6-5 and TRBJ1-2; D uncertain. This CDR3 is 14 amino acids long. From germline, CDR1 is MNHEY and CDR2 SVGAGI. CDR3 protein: CASSPPGSRKQILF. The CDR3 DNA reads TGTGCCAGCAGCCCCCCCGGGAGCCGGAAACAAATACTCTTC.

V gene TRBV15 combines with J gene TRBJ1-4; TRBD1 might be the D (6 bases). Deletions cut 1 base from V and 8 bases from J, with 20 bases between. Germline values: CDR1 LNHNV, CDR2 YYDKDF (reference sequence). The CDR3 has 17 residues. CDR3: CATSRVGGPAGLEKLFF. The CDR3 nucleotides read TGTGCCACCAGCAGAGTTGGGGGCCCCGCGGGGCTAGAAAAACTGTTTTTT. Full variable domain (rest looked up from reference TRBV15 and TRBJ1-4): DAMVIQNPRYQVTQFGKPVTLSCSQTLNHNVMYWYQQKSSQAPKLLFHYYDKDFNNEADTPDNFQSRRPNTSFCFLDIRSPGLGDTAMYLCATSRVGGPAGLEKLFFGSGTQLSVL.